This T cell receptor beta chain comes out of a study of PD-1 blockade in classical Hodgkin lymphoma. Time point specified: cycle 4 day 1 (C4D1), after less than seven weeks of nivolumab. Each patient experienced a relapse that followed autologous stem cell transplantation, and brentuximab vedotin exposure varied. Sequencing was performed with immunoSEQ multiplex PCR; in TCRdb, only in-frame clones are kept and a portion is missing. The sample consists of around 31,000 clones, approximately 85% of them appearing once. Trimming took off 5 bases at V and 4 bases at J, with 20 bases between the two ends. Germline V CDR1 and CDR2: SGHVS, FQNEAQ. This CDR3 is built from 16 residues.

The sequence derives from a human donor with classical Hodgkin lymphoma. This rearrangement joins TRBV7-8 to TRBJ2-5; D ambiguous. Material: peripheral blood mononuclear cells (PBMCs), obtained before the fourth cycle of nivolumab. CDR3 sequence: CASSPRWATTPETQYF. As DNA, the CDR3 is TGTGCCAGCAGCCCCCGGTGGGCCACCACCCCAGAGACCCAGTACTTC.